The 31 T cell receptor beta chains below were found in one sample sequenced in a study of OX40 agonist ivuxolimab in advanced cancers. This table comes from immunoSEQ multiplex PCR, and its TCRdb copy is limited to in-frame clones, with some not included. The sample contains under 25,000 clones, around 79% of which appear only once. The sequencing used CD4+ or CD8+ T cells sorted from blood, collected in a trial of the OX40 agonist ivuxolimab. These receptors came from an adult with an advanced solid tumor such as melanoma, head and neck, liver or kidney cancer.

The CDR3 loop is CASSLGTGENYGYTF. In nucleotides, the CDR3 is TGTGCCAGCAGCTTAGGGACAGGGGAGAACTATGGCTACACCTTC. The chain combines TRBV7-3 with TRBJ1-2, with TRBD1 matching 10 bases. CDR1 is SGHTA and CDR2 is FQGTGA in the germline V gene. The CDR3 sequence is 15 residues long. V trimming: 2 bases; J trimming: 2 bases; junction bases outside the gene matches: 2.

V is TRBV21-1 and J is TRBJ1-4; no check of the table's D call, TRBD1, against the DNA was made. TRBV21-1 is a pseudogene. CDR3 length: 16 amino acids. The CDR3, as DNA: TGTGCCAGCAGCAACCGACAGCTTGGTTCTAATGAAAAACTGTTTTTT. It yields the protein CASSNRQLGSNEKLFF.

The chain has TRBV30 and TRBJ1-3, with unresolved D. The CDR3 runs 11 residues. Germline assignment: CDR1 GTSNPN and CDR2 SVGIG (reference sequence). Trimming left V 0 bases short and J 6 bases short, with 3 bases between. The CDR3 DNA sequence: TGTGCCTGGAGTGTAGCAAACACCATATATTTT. Translating it yields CAWSVANTIYF.

This chain joins TRBV30 and TRBJ1-4; no clear D. V lost 1 base, J lost 6 bases, and 12 bases lay in between. The CDR3 spans 14 residues. Germline loops: CDR1 GTSNPN, CDR2 SVGIG (reference sequence). The CDR3 loop is CAWSGAGGHEKLFF. For the CDR3, the DNA is TGTGCCTGGAGTGGTGCAGGAGGGCATGAAAAACTGTTTTTT. Variable domain in full (rest from reference TRBV30 and TRBJ1-4): SQTIHQWPATLVQPVGSPLSLECTVEGTSNPNLYWYRQAAGRGLQLLFYSVGIGQISSEVPQNLSASRPQDRQFILSSKKLLLSDSGFYLCAWSGAGGHEKLFFGSGTQLSVL.

The V and J genes are TRBV19 and TRBJ2-3, with TRBD2 as a possible D gene (5 bases). Germline lookup yields CDR1 LNHDA and CDR2 SQIVND (reference sequence). There are 14 residues in the CDR3. V was clipped by 6 bases and J by 8 bases, with 18 bases between them. The DNA for the CDR3 is TGTGCCAGTAGCCCACCCGGGGTCTTGGGTACGCAGTATTTT. Amino acid sequence: CASSPPGVLGTQYF.

The chain carries TRBV5-1 and TRBJ2-2, with 8 bases matching TRBD1. The germline CDR1 and CDR2 sequences are SGHRS and YFSETQ. After removal of 2 bases from V and 7 bases from J, the junction contained 10 bases not matched to a gene. The CDR3 runs to 16 residues. CDR3 region: CASSFLRTGRGGELFF. CDR3 bases: TGCGCCAGCAGCTTCCTCAGGACAGGGCGCGGCGGGGAGCTGTTTTTT.

The rearrangement links TRBV9 to TRBJ2-2; TRBD2 agrees at 9 bases. This CDR3 has 17 amino acids. V lost 4 bases and J lost 1; bases outside the gene matches: 8. Per germline, CDR1 SGDLS and CDR2 YYNGEE. CDR3: CASSFSPTSGNTGELFF. CDR3 nucleotide sequence: TGTGCCAGCAGCTTCTCCCCGACTAGCGGGAACACCGGGGAGCTGTTTTTT.

V is TRBV5-1 and J is TRBJ2-3, with 12 bases matching TRBD1. The CDR3 runs 19 residues. The junction had 16 bases not matched to a gene; V was cut back by 3 bases and J by 5 bases. Germline V gene data show CDR1 as SGHRS and CDR2 as YFSETQ. In nucleotides, the CDR3 is TGCGCCAGCAGCTCCGGGAGGGGACAGGGGGCTTTCTTTGAAGATACGCAGTATTTT. Amino acid sequence: CASSSGRGQGAFFEDTQYF.

This CDR3 reads CASRSGTGGASGAYNEQFF. The CDR3 bases are TGTGCCAGCAGGTCCGGGACAGGAGGGGCTAGCGGGGCGTACAATGAGCAGTTCTTC. V is TRBV27 and J is TRBJ2-1; tentative D call: TRBD2 (9 bases). The V gene lost 6 bases and the J gene lost 4 bases, with 28 bases spanning the gap. The CDR3 has 19 residues. Germline CDR1 MNHEY, CDR2 SMNVEV (reference sequence).

CDR3 loop: CASSYVGQGKTEAFF. In nucleotides, the CDR3 is TGTGCCAGCAGTTACGTCGGACAGGGAAAGACTGAAGCTTTCTTT. The rearrangement uses TRBV6-5 and TRBJ1-1; 8 bases fit TRBD1. This CDR3 region has 15 residues. J gave up 5 bases and V 2 bases, and 7 bases lay outside the gene matches. Germline V lookup: CDR1 MNHEY, CDR2 SVGAGI.

With respect to this clone: The same CDR3 arises from other DNA sequences in this sample as well. This rearrangement joins TRBV9 to TRBJ2-5, with a tentative D call TRBD2 (5 bases). The CDR3 is made up of 12 amino acids. Germline CDR1 and CDR2: SGDLS and YYNGEE. The V end was cut by 0 bases, the J end by 5 bases, with 5 bases between. CDR3 amino acids: CASSVGGETQYF. CDR3 coding DNA: TGTGCCAGCAGCGTAGGAGGGGAGACCCAGTACTTC.

The chain links TRBV6-5 to TRBJ1-5; possible D gene TRBD1, 5 bases. The CDR3 runs to 15 residues. Trimming stripped 6 bases from V and 0 bases from J, with 12 bases between. CDR1 is MNHEY, CDR2 SVGAGI, per germline. Here the CDR3 reads CASRKGTPSNQPQHF. Written as DNA, the CDR3 is TGTGCCAGCAGGAAAGGGACCCCTAGCAATCAGCCCCAGCATTTT.

J is TRBJ1-1 and V is TRBV2; a weak D match, TRBD1 (5 bases). Germline CDR1 SNHLY, CDR2 FYNNEI. V lost 7 bases and J lost 4, with 16 bases in between. CDR3 length equals 14 residues. The CDR3 is CASTQWGEATEAFF. Written as DNA, the CDR3 is TGTGCCAGCACCCAATGGGGGGAGGCCACTGAAGCTTTCTTT.

This rearrangement joins TRBV19 to TRBJ2-2; possible D gene TRBD1, 6 bases. The CDR3 consists of 16 residues. Germline CDR1 is LNHDA and CDR2 is SQIVND (reference sequence). V lost 5 bases and J 9 bases, leaving 22 bases between the germline ends. Here the CDR3 reads CASSPGPGDLPRELFF. The DNA for the CDR3 is TGTGCCAGTAGTCCCGGCCCAGGGGACCTACCGAGGGAGCTGTTTTTT.

By share of the sample, this clone is medium-sized. The chain has TRBV23-1 and TRBJ2-1; 9 positions match TRBD2. TRBV23-1 is classed as an ORF, of uncertain function. J lost 1 base, V lost 0 bases, and 4 bases had no gene match. The CDR3 is 17 residues long. CDR3 nucleotide sequence: TGCGCCAGCAGTCAATCCCGAGCGGGGGGATCCTACAATGAGCAGTTCTTC. This codes for CASSQSRAGGSYNEQFF.

This chain links TRBV6-5 with TRBJ2-7, with unresolved D. Germline V gene lookup returns CDR1 MNHEY and CDR2 SVGAGI. The CDR3 is 16 amino acids. With 0 bases removed from V and 6 bases from J, the gap between germline ends came to 18 bases. CDR3 amino acids: CASSYSKRPTGGEQYF. The CDR3 DNA reads as TGTGCCAGCAGTTACTCGAAGCGTCCGACGGGTGGCGAGCAGTACTTC.

CDR3 DNA: TGTGCCAGCAGTACCACAGGGACTAGCGGGGCGGGAGAGCAGTTCTTC. This translates into CASSTTGTSGAGEQFF. The gene calls are TRBV6-4 and TRBJ2-1, with 13 bases fitting TRBD2. From germline, CDR1 is MRHNA and CDR2 SNTAGT. Losses at the gene ends were 5 bases for V and 10 bases for J; bases not matched to a gene: 11. This CDR3 region has 16 residues.

The gene calls are TRBV10-2 and TRBJ2-5; 11 nucleotides align to TRBD2. Germline V gene lookup returns CDR1 WSHSY and CDR2 SAAADI. The CDR3 contains 18 residues. Trimming removed 7 bases from V and 4 bases from J; junction bases left unmatched: 17. Here the CDR3 DNA reads TGCGCCAGCACCCAACTTAGCGGGGGGGCCGCTATAGGAGAGACCCAGTACTTC. It encodes CASTQLSGGAAIGETQYF.

This chain connects TRBV5-8 to TRBJ1-3; perhaps TRBD1 as D (5 bases). CDR3 size: 15 residues. V dropped 4 bases and J dropped 2 bases, with 13 bases sitting between them. Germline CDR1 is SGHTS and CDR2 is YDEGEE. This chain's CDR3 is CASSREGLTGNTIYF. The CDR3 DNA reads TGTGCCAGCAGCCGTGAGGGACTTACTGGAAACACCATATATTTT.

The chain combines TRBV7-1 with TRBJ1-5; 8 bases are a match to TRBD1. TRBV7-1 is classed as an ORF, of uncertain function. V shed 5 bases and J 6 bases; nucleotides not matched to a gene: 12. The CDR3 contains 16 residues. The CDR3 region is CASSPTQGARGQPQHF. In nucleotides, the CDR3 is TGTGCCAGCAGCCCCACCCAGGGGGCGCGCGGTCAGCCCCAGCATTTT.

This sequence joins TRBV6-1 and TRBJ1-5, with unresolved D. Germline V lookup: CDR1 MNHNS, CDR2 SASEGT. CDR3 length equals 13 residues. Trimming removed 2 bases from V and 6 bases from J, with 8 bases in between. The CDR3 bases are TGTGCCAGCAGTGAACATCGGGTTCAGCCCCAGCATTTT. Protein sequence: CASSEHRVQPQHF.

In its sample, this clone ranks as medium-sized. The same CDR3 arises from other DNA sequences in this sample as well. The chain is built from TRBV6-5 and TRBJ1-2; TRBD1 matches at 7 bases. Trimming removed 5 bases from V and 2 bases from J; junction bases left unmatched: 2. The CDR3 spans 13 residues. Germline assignment: CDR1 MNHEY and CDR2 SVGAGI. In DNA, the CDR3 is TGTGCCAGCAGTCCGACAGGGAACTATGGCTACACCTTC. Translated, it gives CASSPTGNYGYTF.

The V and J genes are TRBV6-5 and TRBJ2-7; D is unresolved. The CDR3 contains 12 residues. V gave up 4 bases and J gave up 7 bases, with 11 bases separating them. Germline V gives CDR1 MNHEY, CDR2 SVGAGI. CDR3 DNA: TGTGCCAGCAGTTCTGGGTCTCGTGAGCAGTACTTC. It translates to CASSSGSREQYF.

The chain carries TRBV5-1 and TRBJ2-6; D perhaps matches TRBD1 (6 bases). CDR3 length: 15 residues. Trimming cost V 4 bases and J 2 bases, with 10 bases left between them. Germline values: CDR1 SGHRS, CDR2 YFSETQ. The CDR3 nucleotides read TGCGCCAGCAGCAAACAGGGTGCTGGGGCCAACGTCCTGACTTTC. Translation gives CASSKQGAGANVLTF.

The chain couples TRBV7-2 to TRBJ2-4; 7 bases map to TRBD2. Germline V CDR1 and CDR2: SGHTA, FQGNSA. This CDR3 has 16 residues. V shed 1 base and J 0 bases; nucleotides not matched to a gene: 3. The CDR3 loop is CASSLVGGGAKNIQYF. DNA of the CDR3: TGTGCCAGCAGCTTAGTGGGCGGGGGAGCCAAAAACATTCAGTACTTC.

For this clone: An end of the junction does not agree with germline; a read error may underlie this. The rearrangement uses TRBV9 and TRBJ1-2; tentative D call: TRBD1 (5 bases). Germline loops: CDR1 SGDLS, CDR2 YYNGEE. The CDR3 runs 12 residues. The DNA of the CDR3 is TGTGCCAGCAGCGATGACAGCCTAGTGGGTTCCTTC. Translation gives CASSDDSLVGSF.

Here the CDR3 DNA reads TGTGCCAGCAGCGGGCTCGGGGGGAGAAACACCGGGGAGCTGTTTTTT. Translated: CASSGLGGRNTGELFF. V usage is TRBV4-2 and J usage is TRBJ2-2; TRBD2 agrees at 7 bases. Germline V gene lookup returns CDR1 LGHNA and CDR2 YNFKEQ. This CDR3 region has 16 residues. V shed 5 bases and J 2 bases; nucleotides not matched to a gene: 8.

The chain is built from TRBV7-1 and TRBJ2-7, with D tentatively TRBD2 (6 bases). TRBV7-1 is designated an ORF whose function remains uncertain. Trimming stripped 5 bases from V and 3 bases from J, with 14 bases between. The CDR3 is 14 residues long. CDR3 coding DNA: TGTGCCAGCAGCCAAGCATCGGGAGTCTACGAGCAGTACTTC. The encoded protein is CASSQASGVYEQYF.

This clone is deemed medium-sized. The gene calls are TRBV15 and TRBJ1-2; 7 nucleotides align to TRBD1. Germline V gives CDR1 LNHNV, CDR2 YYDKDF (reference sequence). This CDR3 spans 15 amino acids. V was clipped by 3 bases and J by 4 bases; unmatched bases: 8. The CDR3 DNA reads TGTGCCACCAGCAGGGCTTCCGGGACAGCCTATGGCTACACCTTC. Translated, it gives CATSRASGTAYGYTF.

This clone was seen more than once but under ten times. The V and J genes are TRBV7-9 and TRBJ2-5, with D tentatively TRBD1 (5 bases). With 4 bases removed from V and 3 bases from J, the gap between germline ends came to 9 bases. This CDR3 is 13 amino acids long. The V gene's germline CDR1 is SEHNR and CDR2 FQNEAQ (reference sequence). The CDR3 bases are TGTGCCAGCAGCTCCGACAGCAAAGAGACCCAGTACTTC. Protein sequence: CASSSDSKETQYF.

The chain recombines TRBV10-3 with TRBJ2-5, with a possible D match to TRBD2 (6 bases). Germline V CDR1 and CDR2: ENHRY, SYGVKD. The CDR3 covers 15 residues. Deletions cut 3 bases from V and 4 bases from J, with 15 bases between. CDR3 DNA: TGTGCCATCAGTGATCCGACGGGAGTGAGAGAGACCCAGTACTTC. Translation gives CAISDPTGVRETQYF.